This TCR beta chain was recovered during a study of a mutant IDH1 vaccine in newly diagnosed glioma. Across the study: The treated group averaged approximately 38 years old and was about 60% male, approximately 38% female. The earlier regimen, radiotherapy, temozolomide, or both, was most often both. General observations from the study: Variations in leading peripheral T cell clonotypes appeared to have no connection with pseudoprogression.

TCRdb's table, derived via immunoSEQ multiplex PCR, lists solely in-frame clones and lacks some. The data contain 12,000 to 15,000 clones, 80% to 90% of them seen just once; the ten biggest clones take up 7% to 10%. Time point indicated: baseline, week 1 (first vaccination visit). As for treatment: pre-vaccination baseline after standard-of-care therapy. There were new WHO grade 3 or 4 astrocytomas in the donors, and these were IDH1-mutant and ATRX-lost. The V gene lost 5 bases and the J gene lost 8 bases, with 24 bases spanning the gap. The CDR3 contains 17 residues. CDR1 is MDHEN, CDR2 SYDVKM, per germline. With respect to this clone: What it binds is not known.

The material sequenced was PBMCs, taken from a glioma patient treated with radiotherapy, temozolomide or both. The chain joins TRBV28 to TRBJ1-4, with D maybe TRBD1 (5 bases). This sequence was found in a woman aged 35 to 49 with glioma. Some clones in this sample may be carry-over from other donors' samples. CDR3 region: CASSGGVGPFQAEKLFF. CDR3 in DNA: TGTGCCAGCAGTGGGGGAGTCGGACCTTTTCAAGCGGAAAAACTGTTTTTT.